The clone carrying this TCR beta chain was picked up many times. Its antigen is not identified. V gave up 2 bases and J gave up 2 bases, with 11 bases separating them. CDR1 is SGDLS, CDR2 YYNGEE, per germline. This CDR3 region has 14 residues. This specimen belongs to a study of molecular identifiers for immune sequencing clone quantification. The study's findings and limits: For highly expanded clones, sizes could be underestimated when identical TCR molecules share a barcode.

Sorting captured naive CD8 T cells as CD8+CD4-CCR7+CD45RA+. Preparation of the bulk TCR libraries relied on previously described methods and listed TCR primers. TCRdb re-analysed the PCR reads in MiXCR, keeping a single row per CDR3 protein. The table lists over 550,000 distinct CDR3 sequences, roughly 25% of them singletons. The chain couples TRBV9 to TRBJ2-7; unclear D gene. Sequencing input: naive CD8+ T cells from blood, with Jurkat cell RNA spiked in. Subset specified: FACS-sorted CD8+CD4-CCR7+CD45RA+ naive T cells. This TCR was sampled from a human donor in good health. Some libraries in this study had Jurkat cell RNA spiked in. The CDR3 DNA is TGTGCCAGCAGCGTCGGGTCCGGCACCTACGAGCAGTACTTC. Amino acids: CASSVGSGTYEQYF.